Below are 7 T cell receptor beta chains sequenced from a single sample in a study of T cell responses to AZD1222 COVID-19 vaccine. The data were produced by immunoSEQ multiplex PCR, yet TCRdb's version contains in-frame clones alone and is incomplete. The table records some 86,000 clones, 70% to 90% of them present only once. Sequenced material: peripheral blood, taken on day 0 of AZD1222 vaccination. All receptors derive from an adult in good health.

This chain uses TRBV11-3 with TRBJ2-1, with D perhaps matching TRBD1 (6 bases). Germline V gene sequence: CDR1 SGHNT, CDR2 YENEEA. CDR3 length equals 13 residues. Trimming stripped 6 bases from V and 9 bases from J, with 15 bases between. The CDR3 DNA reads TGTGCCAGCAGTTCTCACCAGGGGTTTGAGCAGTTCTTC. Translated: CASSSHQGFEQFF.

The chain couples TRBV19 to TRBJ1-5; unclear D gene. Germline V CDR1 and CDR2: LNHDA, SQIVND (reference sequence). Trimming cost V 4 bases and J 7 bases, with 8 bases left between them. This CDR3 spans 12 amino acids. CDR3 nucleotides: TGTGCCAGTAGTACCTTTCCCCAGCCCCAGCATTTT. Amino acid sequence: CASSTFPQPQHF.

The CDR3 sequence: CASSLQEGVGGYTF. CDR3 DNA sequence: TGTGCCAGCAGCTTACAGGAGGGAGTGGGTGGCTACACCTTC. The chain carries TRBV7-8 and TRBJ1-2; D not resolved. Germline V gene sequence: CDR1 SGHVS, CDR2 FQNEAQ. CDR3 length: 14 residues. Trimming pared 2 bases from V and 7 bases from J, leaving 14 bases between.

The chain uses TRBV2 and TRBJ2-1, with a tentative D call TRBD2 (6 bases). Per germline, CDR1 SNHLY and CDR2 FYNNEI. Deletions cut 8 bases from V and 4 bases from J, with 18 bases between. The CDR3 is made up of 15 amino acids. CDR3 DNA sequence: TGTGCCAGCCCCGCGGAGACTAGGCGGTACAATGAGCAGTTCTTC. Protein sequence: CASPAETRRYNEQFF.

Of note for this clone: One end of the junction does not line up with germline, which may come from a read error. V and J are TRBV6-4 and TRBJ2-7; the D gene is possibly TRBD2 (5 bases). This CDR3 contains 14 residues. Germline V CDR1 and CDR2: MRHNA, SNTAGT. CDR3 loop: CASRCEGVSCEQYF. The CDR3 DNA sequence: TGTGCCAGCAGGTGCGAGGGTGTGTCCTGCGAGCAGTACTTC.

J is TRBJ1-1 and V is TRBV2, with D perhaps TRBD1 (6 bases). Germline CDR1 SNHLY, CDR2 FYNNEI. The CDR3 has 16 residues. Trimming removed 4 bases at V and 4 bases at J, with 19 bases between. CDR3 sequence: CASSGQGGRGSTEAFF. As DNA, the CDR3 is TGTGCCAGCAGTGGCCAAGGTGGCAGGGGATCCACTGAAGCTTTCTTT.

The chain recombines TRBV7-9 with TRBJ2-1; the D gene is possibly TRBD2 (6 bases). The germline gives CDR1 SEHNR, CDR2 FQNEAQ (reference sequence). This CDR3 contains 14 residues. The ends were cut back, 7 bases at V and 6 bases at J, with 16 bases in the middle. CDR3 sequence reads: CASTPSSVGNEQFF. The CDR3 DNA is TGTGCCAGCACTCCTTCTAGCGTCGGCAATGAGCAGTTCTTC.